The present T cell receptor (beta chain) was sequenced within a study of Ad26.COV2.S vaccination and SARS-CoV-2 variants. The assay was immunoSEQ multiplex PCR, and TCRdb's table has in-frame clones only and misses some. Of hundreds of thousands of clones listed, 89% are singletons. The V end was cut by 5 bases, the J end by 4 bases, with 10 bases between. In germline, CDR1 is SGHVS, CDR2 FQNEAQ. The CDR3 is 13 amino acids. As to treatment: approximately 18 received Ad26.COV2.S at low or high dose, single or two shots; several received placebo; per-sample allocation not given. At day 63 after the first vaccine or placebo injection, samples were drawn.

The sequence came from a person between 18 and 59 years old who received the Ad26.COV2.S COVID-19 vaccine or a placebo. The specimen comprised peripheral blood, sampled in a trial of Ad26.COV2.S vaccine versus placebo. The V call is TRBV7-8, the J call TRBJ2-3; D is uncertain. CDR3 in DNA: TGTGCCAGCAGCCTCTATTCCCCAGATACGCAGTATTTT. Its protein is CASSLYSPDTQYF.